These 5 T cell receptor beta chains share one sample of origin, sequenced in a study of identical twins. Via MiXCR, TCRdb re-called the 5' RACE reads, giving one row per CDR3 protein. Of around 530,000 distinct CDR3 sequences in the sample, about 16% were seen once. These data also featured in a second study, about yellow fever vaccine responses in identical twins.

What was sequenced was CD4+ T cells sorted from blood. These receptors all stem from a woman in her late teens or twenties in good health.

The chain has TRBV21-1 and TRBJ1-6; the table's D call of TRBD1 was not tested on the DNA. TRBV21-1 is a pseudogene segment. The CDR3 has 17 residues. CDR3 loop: CASSKGGTSSYNSPLHF. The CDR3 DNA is TGTGCCAGCAGCAAAGGGGGGACGAGCTCCTATAATTCACCCCTCCACTTT.

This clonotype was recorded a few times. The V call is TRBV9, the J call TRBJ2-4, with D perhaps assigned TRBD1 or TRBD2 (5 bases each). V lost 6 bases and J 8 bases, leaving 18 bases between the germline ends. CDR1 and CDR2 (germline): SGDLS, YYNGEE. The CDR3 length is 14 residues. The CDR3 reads CASNPEGRSDIQYF. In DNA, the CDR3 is TGTGCCAGCAATCCTGAGGGGCGGTCCGACATTCAGTACTTC.

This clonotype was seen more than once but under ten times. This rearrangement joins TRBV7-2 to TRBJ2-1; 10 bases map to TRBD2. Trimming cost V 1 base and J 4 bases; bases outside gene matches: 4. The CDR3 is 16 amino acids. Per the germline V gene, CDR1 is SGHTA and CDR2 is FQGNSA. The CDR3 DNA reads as TGTGCCAGCAGCTTAGAACTAGCGGGATTTTACAATGAGCAGTTCTTC. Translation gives CASSLELAGFYNEQFF.

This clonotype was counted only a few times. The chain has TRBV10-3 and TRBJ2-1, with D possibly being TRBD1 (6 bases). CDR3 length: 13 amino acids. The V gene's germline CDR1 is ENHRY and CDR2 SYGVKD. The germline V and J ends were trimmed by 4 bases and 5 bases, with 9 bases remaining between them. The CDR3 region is CAISGTEHNEQFF. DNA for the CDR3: TGTGCCATCAGTGGGACAGAACACAATGAGCAGTTCTTC.

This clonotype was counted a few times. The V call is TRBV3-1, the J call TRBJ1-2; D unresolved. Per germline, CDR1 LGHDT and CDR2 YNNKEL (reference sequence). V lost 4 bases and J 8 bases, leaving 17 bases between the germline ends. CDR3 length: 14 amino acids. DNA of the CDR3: TGTGCCAGCAGCCCTCGGACCGGCCGCGAGGGCTACACCTTC. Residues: CASSPRTGREGYTF.